This T cell receptor (beta chain) was documented in a study of T cells after yellow fever vaccination. This clonotype showed up many times. Its antigen remains unidentified. The study, taken as a whole, reports: Most primary-vaccination clones recurred post-booster (just under 98% CD4, around 86% CD8).

J gave up 1 base and V 8 bases, and 6 bases lay outside the gene matches. The CDR3 sequence is 14 residues long. Germline assignment: CDR1 MNHEY and CDR2 SMNVEV (reference sequence). Template switching with 5'RACE generated the TCR cDNA and added a universal primer site and UMIs. MiXCR, run by TCRdb on the 5' RACE reads, gives a single entry per CDR3 protein. The data contain a few hundred thousand distinct CDR3 sequences, approximately 3.5% of them singletons. The receptor was derived from a man between 18 and 29 years old who received the YFV17D yellow fever vaccine. Sample: PBMCs, taken 15 days after the yellow fever booster vaccination. The chain has TRBV27 and TRBJ2-3; 7 positions match TRBD2. DNA for the CDR3: TGTGCCAGCTCGATCCGGGGGGGCACAGATACGCAGTATTTT. Encoded protein: CASSIRGGTDTQYF.